These T cell receptor beta chains were read from a single sample in a study of blood T cell repertoires in COVID-19. Clones were sequenced by immunoSEQ multiplex PCR, and TCRdb holds only the in-frame ones, with some missing. The data show approximately 70,000 clones, approximately 88% seen once. The sample comprised peripheral blood. The source of these receptors is a woman aged 70 to 79 with acute or convalescent COVID-19. The CDR3 runs from the conserved cysteine through the conserved F or W. A D gene is named only where the DNA matches it firmly. Only some rows state a clone size, as once, few, many or a class for expanded clones.

v_gene	abundance	d_gene	j_gene	CDR3nt	CDR3aa
TRBV5-1	NA	NA	TRBJ2-5	TGCGCCAGCAGCTTGTTGGCCAGCGAAGAGACCCAGTACTTC	CASSLLASEETQYF
TRBV7-9	NA	NA	TRBJ1-1	TGTGCCAGCAGCTCGCTCGGGTTCGGGGACACTGAAGCTTTCTTT	CASSSLGFGDTEAFF
TRBV19	few	NA	TRBJ2-2	TGTGCCAGTCTCCGGGACTTCGACACCGGGGAGCTGTTTTTT	CASLRDFDTGELFF
TRBV6-6	NA	NA	TRBJ2-5	TGTGCCAGCAGTCCCCGGACAGCCGAAGCTAAAGAGACCCAGTACTTC	CASSPRTAEAKETQYF
TRBV9	NA	NA	TRBJ1-1	TGTGCCAGCACCAGATCGGGAGGTTTGGGACATAGGTACGAAGCTTTCTTT	CASTRSGGLGHRYEAFF
TRBV28	once	TRBD1	TRBJ1-2	TGTGCCAGCACCCAGGACAGGGCTCATGGCTACACCTTC	CASTQDRAHGYTF
TRBV10-2	once	NA	TRBJ2-1	TGCGCCAGCAGGGACAGCACCTACAATGAGCAGTTCTTC	CASRDSTYNEQFF
TRBV4-1	few	NA	TRBJ1-1	TGCGCCAGCAAACGGTTCATGAACACTGAAGCTTTCTTT	CASKRFMNTEAFF
TRBV18	NA	TRBD1	TRBJ1-2	TGTGCCAGCTCACCCGGGACAGACCCTAACTATGGCTACACCTTC	CASSPGTDPNYGYTF
TRBV30	few	NA	TRBJ1-5	TGTGCCTGGGACTCGGGAGGCAGTCATCAGCCCCAGCATTTT	CAWDSGGSHQPQHF
TRBV7-2	NA	TRBD2	TRBJ2-7	TGTGCCAGCAGCCCCCAGCTTGCCGGGGGGAGCGAGCAGTACTTC	CASSPQLAGGSEQYF
TRBV10-1	NA	NA	TRBJ2-5	TGCGCCAGCAGTGAGTGCTGTACTGGACAGCAAGAGACCCAGTACTTC	CASSECCTGQQETQYF
TRBV19	NA	NA	TRBJ1-1	TGTGCCAGTACCGGACAGCTGAACACTGAAGCTTTCTTT	CASTGQLNTEAFF
TRBV15	once	NA	TRBJ1-2	TGTGCCACCAGCAGAGGTGCGGGTGGATCGGCTTACACCTTC	CATSRGAGGSAYTF
TRBV19	NA	NA	TRBJ1-1	TGTGCCAGTACCCCATTAAGAGGGGGCACTGAAGCTTTCTTT	CASTPLRGGTEAFF
TRBV2	NA	NA	TRBJ1-6	TGTGCCAGCAGTGCCTCGGGGGAGATTAGTTCACCCCTCCACTTT	CASSASGEISSPLHF
TRBV5-1	NA	NA	TRBJ2-7	TGCGCCAGCAGCTTGGGGGGGGGCCGAAGCTCCTACGAGCAGTACTTC	CASSLGGGRSSYEQYF
TRBV3-1/TRBV3-2	NA	NA	TRBJ2-7	TGTGCCAGCAGCCAAACCGGACATAGCACTTACTACGAGCAGTACTTC	CASSQTGHSTYYEQYF
TRBV12-5	NA	NA	TRBJ2-7	TGTGCTAGTGGTTTCTTCTACGAGCAGTACTTC	CASGFFYEQYF
TRBV28	NA	NA	TRBJ1-6	TGTGCCAGCAGTTTGGCTGCGCGGACATTAAGCTCCTATAATTCACCCCTCCACTTT	CASSLAARTLSSYNSPLHF
TRBV13	NA	NA	TRBJ2-1	TGTGCCAGCAGCTCCCAAGGGGGTTCCTACAATGAGCAGTTCTTC	CASSSQGGSYNEQFF
TRBV2	few	NA	TRBJ1-2	TGTGCCAGCAATGGACAGCCCTCGGGGAGTAACTATGGCTACACCTTC	CASNGQPSGSNYGYTF
TRBV24-1	NA	TRBD1	TRBJ2-2	TGTGCCACCAGTACAGGGGGCCTGGGGTCCGGGGAGCTGTTTTTT	CATSTGGLGSGELFF
TRBV11-2	NA	NA	TRBJ1-1	TGTGCCAGCAGCTCAGGACTGGTATTAAGCTTTATGAACACTGAAGCTTTCTTT	CASSSGLVLSFMNTEAFF
TRBV9	NA	NA	TRBJ2-5	TGTGCCAGCAGCGTAGCTGGGAGAGAAGAGACCCAGTACTTC	CASSVAGREETQYF
TRBV24-1	NA	NA	TRBJ1-1	TGTGCCACCAGTGATTCAATGGCAGAAGAAGCTTTCTTT	CATSDSMAEEAFF
TRBV7-9	NA	NA	TRBJ1-1	TGTGCCAGCAGCTCCCCGGGGGGGACTGAGAACACTGAAGCTTTCTTT	CASSSPGGTENTEAFF
TRBV6-6	NA	TRBD1	TRBJ2-7	TGTGCCAGCAGTTACCGTGACAGGGTCTACGAGCAGTACTTC	CASSYRDRVYEQYF
TRBV5-5	once	NA	TRBJ1-6	TGTGCCAGCAGCCAGAGAGGGAGCTCCTATAATTCACCCCTCCACTTT	CASSQRGSSYNSPLHF
TRBV7-2	once	TRBD2	TRBJ2-3	TGTGCCATAAACCCCGGACTAGCCTCAGATACGCAGTATTTT	CAINPGLASDTQYF
TRBV28	NA	NA	TRBJ1-6	TGTGCCAGCGGAGGCTCCTATAATTCACCCCTCCACTTT	CASGGSYNSPLHF